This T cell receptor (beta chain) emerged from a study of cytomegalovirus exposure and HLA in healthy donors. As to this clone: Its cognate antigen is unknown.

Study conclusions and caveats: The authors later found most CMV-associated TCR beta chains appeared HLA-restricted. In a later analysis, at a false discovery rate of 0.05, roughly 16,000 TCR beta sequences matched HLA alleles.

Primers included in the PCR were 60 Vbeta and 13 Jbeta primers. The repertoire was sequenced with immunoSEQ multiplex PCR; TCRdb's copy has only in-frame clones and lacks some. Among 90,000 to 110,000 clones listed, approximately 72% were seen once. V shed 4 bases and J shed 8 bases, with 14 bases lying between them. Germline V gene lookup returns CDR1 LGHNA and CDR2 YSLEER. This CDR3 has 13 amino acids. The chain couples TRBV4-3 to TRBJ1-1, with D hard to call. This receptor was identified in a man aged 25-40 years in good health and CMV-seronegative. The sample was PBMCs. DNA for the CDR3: TGCGCCAGCAGCCGAAAATCGATCGGGGAAGCTTTCTTT. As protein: CASSRKSIGEAFF.